This passage covers 19 T cell receptor beta chains from one sample sequenced in a study of blood T cells in healthy people across ages. Together with a sample-barcoded 5' primer, a J-beta primer mix was included in a second PCR lasting about 7 to 11 cycles. TCRdb reanalysed the 5' RACE reads using MiXCR and keeps one entry per CDR3 protein. The sample lists approximately 320,000 distinct CDR3 sequences; 25% to 30% were seen once. Sequencing was done on a sample of blood. These receptor sequences come from a woman in her 70s in good health.

The CDR3 protein is CASSPRARTYSGNTIYF. CDR3 nucleotides: TGTGCCAGCAGCCCGAGGGCACGGACCTACTCTGGAAACACCATATATTTT. V is TRBV27 and J is TRBJ1-3; D gene ambiguous. Germline V gene data show CDR1 as MNHEY and CDR2 as SMNVEV (reference sequence). This CDR3 region has 17 residues. Trimming removed 6 bases from V and 0 bases from J, with 18 bases in between.

This clonotype was found many times. V gene TRBV28 combines with J gene TRBJ1-1; 8 bases are a match to TRBD1. CDR3 length: 11 amino acids. V shed 5 bases, J shed 10 bases, and the junction held 3 bases outside the gene matches. The germline CDR1 and CDR2 sequences are MDHEN and SYDVKM. DNA for the CDR3: TGTGCCAGCAGTATAGACAGGGGAGCTTTCTTT. Its translation: CASSIDRGAFF.

This clonotype appeared a single time. The chain uses TRBV12-3 or TRBV12-4 and TRBJ2-1, with D perhaps TRBD1 (6 bases). The CDR3 covers 16 residues. The ends were cut back, 7 bases at V and 4 bases at J, with 20 bases in the middle. CDR3 sequence (DNA): TGTGCCAGCACCCTAGCAGTGCCGGGACAATACAATGAGCAGTTCTTC. Protein: CASTLAVPGQYNEQFF.

This sequence joins TRBV4-3 and TRBJ1-1; 9 bases map to TRBD1. The CDR3 spans 14 residues. Germline V gives CDR1 LGHNA, CDR2 YSLEER. Unmatched junction bases numbered 3, after V lost 3 bases and J lost 4 bases. The CDR3 nucleotides are TGCGCCAGCAGCCACGGGACAGGGCCCACTGAAGCTTTCTTT. It yields the protein CASSHGTGPTEAFF.

The V and J genes are TRBV5-5 and TRBJ2-7, with TRBD1 matching over 10 bases. This CDR3 is built from 15 residues. V lost 4 bases to trimming and J lost 4 bases; unmatched junction nucleotides: 8. The germline gives CDR1 SGHKS, CDR2 YYEKEE (reference sequence). The CDR3: CASSQSGTGEYEQYF. CDR3 sequence (DNA): TGTGCCAGCAGCCAGTCCGGGACAGGGGAATACGAGCAGTACTTC.

This clonotype occurred a few times. V is TRBV14 and J is TRBJ2-5; D gene ambiguous. Per the germline V gene, CDR1 is SGHDN and CDR2 is FVKESK. V shed 1 base and J shed 5 bases, with 11 bases lying between them. This CDR3 is 14 amino acids long. Here the CDR3 reads CASSQAQRFETQYF. Here the CDR3 DNA reads TGTGCCAGCAGCCAAGCGCAACGGTTCGAGACCCAGTACTTC.

This clonotype appeared a few times. The chain carries TRBV2 and TRBJ2-7; maybe TRBD1 (5 bases). The CDR3 is made up of 17 amino acids. Germline V gene sequence: CDR1 SNHLY, CDR2 FYNNEI. The ends were cut back, 5 bases at V and 4 bases at J, with 24 bases in the middle. The CDR3 sequence: CASSIRQLAPQGYEQYF. In DNA form, the CDR3 reads TGTGCCAGCAGTATAAGACAGCTCGCACCCCAAGGATACGAGCAGTACTTC.

This clonotype came up a few times. At one of its ends the junction is not consistent with the germline gene, which may arise from a read error. The CDR3 nucleotides are TGTGCTAGCAGCTTAGCGCGAGGTAGTAATGAGCAGTTCTTC. Protein product: CASSLARGSNEQFF. V is TRBV7-7 and J is TRBJ2-5, with D possibly TRBD2 on 5 matching bases. The tail of the sequence fits TRBJ2-1 better, so the J call may be wrong. The CDR3 is made up of 14 amino acids. Germline loops: CDR1 SSHAT, CDR2 FNYEAQ (reference sequence).

The rearrangement joins TRBV18 to TRBJ2-3; tentative D call: TRBD2 (6 bases). Germline V gene sequence: CDR1 KGHSH, CDR2 LQKENI. The germline V and J ends were trimmed by 6 bases and 1 base, with 11 bases remaining between them. The CDR3 extends over 14 amino acids. The CDR3 loop is CASSRSSGTDTQYF. CDR3 DNA sequence: TGTGCCAGCTCCCGCTCTAGCGGCACAGATACGCAGTATTTT.

The chain employs TRBV28 and TRBJ1-4; TRBD1 aligns across 8 bases. V gave up 8 bases and J gave up 10 bases; unmatched junction bases: 15. Germline-derived CDR1 and CDR2 are MDHEN and SYDVKM. CDR3 length equals 15 residues. In nucleotides, the CDR3 is TGTGCCAGCGGCCCCGGGGGACAGGCTGGGCCAAAACTGTTTTTT. Translating it yields CASGPGGQAGPKLFF. The full variable domain, completed using reference TRBV28 and TRBJ1-4, is DVKVTQSSRYLVKRTGEKVFLECVQDMDHENMFWYRQDPGLGLRLIYFSYDVKMKEKGDIPEGYSVSREKKERFSLILESASTNQTSMYLCASGPGGQAGPKLFFGSGTQLSVL.

The chain recombines TRBV25-1 with TRBJ1-2; 7 bases fit TRBD1. V trimming: 8 bases; J trimming: 7 bases; junction bases outside the gene matches: 10. CDR1 and CDR2 from the germline V gene are MGHDK and SYGVNS. The CDR3 has 13 residues. CDR3 amino acids: CASRQGRQVGYTF. Written as DNA, the CDR3 is TGTGCCAGCCGACAGGGCCGGCAGGTTGGCTACACCTTC.

The chain is built from TRBV29-1 and TRBJ2-5; 11 bases fit TRBD2. The J call may be incorrect, as the DNA end agrees better with TRBJ2-1. The length of the CDR3 is 15 residues. CDR1 SQVTM and CDR2 ANQGSEA come from the germline V gene. The CDR3 region is CSVTELAGVYNEQFF. DNA of the CDR3: TGCAGCGTCACAGAACTAGCGGGAGTATACAATGAGCAGTTCTTC.

This clonotype came up many times. This rearrangement joins TRBV10-3 to TRBJ2-7; the D gene is possibly TRBD1 (5 bases). Trimming took off 6 bases at V and 0 bases at J, with 12 bases between the two ends. The CDR3 is 14 residues long. Germline loops: CDR1 ENHRY, CDR2 SYGVKD. Written as DNA, the CDR3 is TGTGCCATCAGGCCCGACAGAAGCTCCTACGAGCAGTACTTC. This translates into CAIRPDRSSYEQYF.

This clonotype was seen more than once but under ten times. The chain carries TRBV18 and TRBJ2-5; TRBD1 agrees at 7 bases. Matching the DNA end better, TRBJ2-1 makes the J call doubtful. This CDR3 comprises 15 residues. Germline lookup yields CDR1 KGHSH and CDR2 LQKENI. The CDR3 sequence is CASSPTGTDNDEQFF. CDR3 sequence (DNA): TGTGCCAGCTCACCAACCGGGACAGATAACGATGAGCAGTTCTTC.

The chain combines TRBV5-1 with TRBJ2-3; D gene ambiguous. In germline, CDR1 is SGHRS, CDR2 YFSETQ. The CDR3 spans 14 residues. Trimming removed 4 bases from V and 0 bases from J, with 9 bases in between. Written as DNA, the CDR3 is TGCGCCAGCAGCGACGCGACTAGCACAGATACGCAGTATTTT. This sequence encodes CASSDATSTDTQYF.

The chain employs TRBV29-1 and TRBJ2-5; D possibly uses TRBD1 or TRBD2 (6 bases each). Germline V gene data show CDR1 as SQVTM and CDR2 as ANQGSEA. The CDR3 is 15 residues long. V lost 7 bases and J 5 bases, leaving 23 bases between the germline ends. For the CDR3, the DNA is TGCAGCGCCCCCGGGGGCGAAAGAGGGGATGAGACCCAGTACTTC. It yields the protein CSAPGGERGDETQYF.

The chain recombines TRBV28 with TRBJ1-2; D not resolved. CDR3 length: 17 amino acids. V was cut by 3 bases and J by 0 bases, with 17 bases left in between. Germline V gene data show CDR1 as MDHEN and CDR2 as SYDVKM. In DNA form, the CDR3 reads TGTGCCAGCAGTTTCCTCGACGGCCGACCTGCTAACTATGGCTACACCTTC. Protein: CASSFLDGRPANYGYTF.

There are a few counts of this clonotype. V usage is TRBV7-2 and J usage is TRBJ2-1; 7 positions match TRBD2. The DNA end is a closer match to TRBJ2-7, so the J assignment may be wrong. CDR3 length equals 15 residues. Germline CDR1 reads SGHTA; CDR2 reads FQGNSA. The chain's CDR3 is CASSLGAGERYEQYF. The DNA for the CDR3 is TGTGCCAGCAGCTTAGGCGCGGGAGAAAGGTACGAGCAGTACTTC.

In this sample, this clonotype turned up a few times. The chain links TRBV20-1 to TRBJ1-2, with a possible D match to TRBD1 (5 bases). The V gene's germline CDR1 is DFQATT and CDR2 SNEGSKA (reference sequence). Trimming shortened V by 5 bases and J by 0 bases, and 16 bases separated the two germline ends. This CDR3 region has 15 residues. In DNA form, the CDR3 reads TGCAGTGCTCCCAGAACAGGCGCCGCTAACTATGGCTACACCTTC. This translates into CSAPRTGAANYGYTF.